This T cell receptor (beta chain) is drawn from a study of T cell responses to AZD1222 COVID-19 vaccine. Germline V gene lookup returns CDR1 ENHRY and CDR2 SYGVKD. The CDR3 extends over 13 amino acids. V lost 3 bases to trimming and J lost 0 bases, with 5 bases between them. This clone was seen just once. Its target is not known. TCRdb keeps only in-frame clones here, not all; method: immunoSEQ multiplex PCR. The profile covers 150,000 to 200,000 clones, with approximately 92% appearing a single time and over 1% taken by the ten largest. Whole-study findings and limits: The donor group comprised mostly white British people and more females; the analysis possibly underestimated clonal diversity. Receipt of two AZD1222 doses was followed by a rise in Spike-specific TCR breadth and depth.

The V and J genes are TRBV10-3 and TRBJ1-1; unclear D gene. This clonotype originated in an adult in good health. Source: peripheral blood, taken on day 0 of AZD1222 vaccination. The CDR3, as DNA: TGTGCCATCAGTGAAGATTTGAACACTGAAGCTTTCTTT. Amino acid sequence: CAISEDLNTEAFF.